Listed below are T cell receptor beta chains from one sample, sequenced in a study of control samples from healthy donors and cancer patients. Some clones are missing from TCRdb's copy, which holds only in-frame ones; the method was immunoSEQ multiplex PCR. The table has fewer than 120,000 clones, approximately 87% seen once. Material: PBMCs. These receptors were collected from a woman aged 60-75 years with lung cancer. The CDR3 runs from the conserved cysteine through the conserved F or W. D genes are given only for firm matches. Not every row has a clone size; where given, it reads once, few, many or a size class.

clone size	V gene	D gene	J gene	CDR3 DNA	CDR3 protein
once	TRBV25-1	TRBD1	TRBJ2-3	TGTGCCAGCGGGACAGGGGTTGAATTGGATACGCAGTATTTT	CASGTGVELDTQYF
NA	TRBV19	TRBD2	TRBJ2-5	TGTGCCAGTAGTATGGCCGGGAGGGAGACCCAGTACTTC	CASSMAGRETQYF
NA	TRBV3-1/TRBV3-2	NA	TRBJ1-2	TGTGCCAGCAGCCTCACAGCCTTCTATGGCTACACCTTC	CASSLTAFYGYTF
NA	TRBV6-5	NA	TRBJ2-2	TGTGCCAGCATCCACTCCACCGCGAACACCGGGGAGCTGTTTTTT	CASIHSTANTGELFF
NA	TRBV6-6	NA	TRBJ1-1	TGTGCCAGCAGTTACTCAGGGCGGAGCACTGAAGCTTTCTTT	CASSYSGRSTEAFF
once	TRBV15	NA	TRBJ1-5	TGTGCCACCAGCAGAGAAAGGGTTCTAAGCAATCAGCCCCAGCATTTT	CATSRERVLSNQPQHF
once	TRBV4-2	TRBD1	TRBJ2-6	TGTGCCAGCAGCCTATCGGGACAGGAGACCTCTGGGGCCAACGTCCTGACTTTC	CASSLSGQETSGANVLTF
NA	TRBV5-4	NA	TRBJ2-7	TGTGCCAGCAGCCGGGACTCCCTGGGGGAGCAGTACTTC	CASSRDSLGEQYF
NA	TRBV9	NA	TRBJ1-3	TGTGCCAGCAGCGCTGAGGAGGGGACCAGAGCTGGAAACACCATATATTTT	CASSAEEGTRAGNTIYF
NA	TRBV7-3	NA	TRBJ1-2	TGTGCCAGCAGCTTAGATGGTGGGACCCACTATGGCTACACCTTC	CASSLDGGTHYGYTF
NA	TRBV12-5	NA	TRBJ1-1	TGTGCTAGTGGTTTAGGCTCCCGAAGAACTGAAGCTTTCTTT	CASGLGSRRTEAFF
NA	TRBV30	NA	TRBJ1-2	TGTGCCTGGAGTGTAGGGGCTGGCTACACCTTC	CAWSVGAGYTF
NA	TRBV9	TRBD1	TRBJ1-3	TGTGCCAGCAGCGTAGGTCTTCGGGACAGCGGAGGAAACACCATATATTTT	CASSVGLRDSGGNTIYF
NA	TRBV19	TRBD1	TRBJ1-2	TGTGCCAGTAGGCTGACAGGGACCCCAGGCTACACCTTC	CASRLTGTPGYTF
NA	TRBV11-2	TRBD1	TRBJ1-6	TGTGCCAGCAGCTCGGGGACAGGGAGGTCCGGCGGTTCACCCCTCCACTTT	CASSSGTGRSGGSPLHF
NA	TRBV6-1	NA	TRBJ2-3	TGTGCCAGCAGTGAAACGGGACCCAGAGATACGCAGTATTTT	CASSETGPRDTQYF
NA	TRBV6-5	TRBD2	TRBJ2-7	TGTGCCAGCAGGTCCATGATTGGGACTAGGCACTTC	CASRSMIGTRHF
NA	TRBV6-4	NA	TRBJ2-3	TGTGCCAGCAGTGACAGATCCCTTTCTAGCACAGATACGCAGTATTTT	CASSDRSLSSTDTQYF
NA	TRBV12-5	TRBD2	TRBJ2-1	TGTGCTAGTGTTCCGAGCGGGGGGGGCTCCTACAATGAGCAGTTCTTC	CASVPSGGGSYNEQFF
NA	TRBV7-9	TRBD1	TRBJ1-1	TGTGCCGCAGTAGACAGGGTGAACACTGAAGCTTTCTTT	CAAVDRVNTEAFF
NA	TRBV29-1	NA	TRBJ2-1	TGCAGCGTCCCTAGAGCCGAGGGAAATGAGCAGTTCTTC	CSVPRAEGNEQFF
once	TRBV19	TRBD2	TRBJ2-7	TGTGCCAGTAGTCTAGGACTAGCGGGAGCTGCAAACTACGAGCAGTACTTC	CASSLGLAGAANYEQYF
few	TRBV7-8	TRBD2	TRBJ2-1	TGTGCCAGCAGCCCGGGGGGACTAAGGTACAATGAGCAGTTCTTC	CASSPGGLRYNEQFF
NA	TRBV5-1	TRBD2	TRBJ2-5	TGCGCCAGCAGCTCAACCGGGACTAGTCTAGAGACCCAGTACTTC	CASSSTGTSLETQYF
NA	TRBV20-1	NA	TRBJ2-1	TGCAGTGCTATTGAGGGAGCTGGTTACAATGAGCAGTTCTTC	CSAIEGAGYNEQFF
NA	TRBV7-2	NA	TRBJ1-1	TGTGCCAGCAGCCCGGGAGCCGGGACACGGAACACTGAAGCTTTCTTT	CASSPGAGTRNTEAFF
NA	TRBV2	TRBD2	TRBJ2-3	TGTGCCAGCAGTGAAAGCGGGGGCCGCACAGATACGCAGTATTTT	CASSESGGRTDTQYF
NA	TRBV29-1	TRBD1	TRBJ1-1	TGCAGCGTTGGGGACAGGGCCACTGAAGCTTTCTTT	CSVGDRATEAFF
NA	TRBV18	TRBD1	TRBJ1-2	TGTGCCAGCTCAGTTCGGGACAGCTATGGCTACACCTTC	CASSVRDSYGYTF
NA	TRBV7-8	TRBD1	TRBJ1-2	TGTGCCAGCAGCTTAGCCGACAGGGGGCTTGGCTACACCTTC	CASSLADRGLGYTF
NA	TRBV5-1	NA	TRBJ1-1	TGCGCCAGCAGCTTGGACAGGGCTGCTTCCAACACTGAAGCTTTCTTT	CASSLDRAASNTEAFF
few	TRBV12-3/TRBV12-4	NA	TRBJ1-3	TGTGCCAGCAGTCCTACAGGGGGAAACACCATATATTTT	CASSPTGGNTIYF
NA	TRBV6-5	TRBD1	TRBJ1-3	TGTGCCAGCAACAGGGACAGGTCCTCTGGAAACACCATATATTTT	CASNRDRSSGNTIYF
NA	TRBV6-1	NA	TRBJ2-4	TGTGCCAGCAGTGAGGCGGGCCCCGCGGACATTCAGTACTTC	CASSEAGPADIQYF
once	TRBV30	TRBD2	TRBJ2-3	TGTGCCTGGAGTCCTAGCGGCCTAGCGGGAGATACGCAGTATTTT	CAWSPSGLAGDTQYF
NA	TRBV10-3	NA	TRBJ1-1	TGTGCCATCAGTGCAGTCTATGATCGGAGCACTGAAGCTTTCTTT	CAISAVYDRSTEAFF
NA	TRBV27	TRBD1	TRBJ2-7	TGTGCCAGCAGACCCCGGGACAGGGTTTCGAGCGAGCAGTACTTC	CASRPRDRVSSEQYF
NA	TRBV5-1	TRBD2	TRBJ2-1	TGCGCCAGCAGCGCTGGGGGGGAACACAATGAGCAGTTCTTC	CASSAGGEHNEQFF
NA	TRBV7-8	NA	TRBJ2-5	TGTGCCAGCAGCCGGAGACTAGAACCAGATGCCCAGTACTTC	CASSRRLEPDAQYF
NA	TRBV4-2	NA	TRBJ2-3	TGTGCCAGCAGCTCACTTCCAGGGGAGGTCACAGATACGCAGTATTTT	CASSSLPGEVTDTQYF
NA	TRBV10-3	TRBD1	TRBJ1-6	TGTGCCACAGGGACAGATCATAATTCACCCCTCCACTTT	CATGTDHNSPLHF
once	TRBV7-8	TRBD2	TRBJ2-7	TGTGCCAGCAGCTTGGGACTAGCGGAATACGAGCAGTACTTC	CASSLGLAEYEQYF
once	TRBV24-1	NA	TRBJ2-5	TGTGCCACCAGTGATACGCAAGAGACCCAGTACTTC	CATSDTQETQYF
NA	TRBV4-1	NA	TRBJ1-5	TGCGCCAGCAGCCAAGACTCGGCGGTGAATCAGCCCCAGCATTTT	CASSQDSAVNQPQHF
NA	TRBV7-9	NA	TRBJ2-5	TGTGCCAGCAGCTTTGCCAGTAGGGTTTCAGGAGAGACCCAGTACTTC	CASSFASRVSGETQYF
few	TRBV30	NA	TRBJ1-3	TGTGCCTGGATAGGGACGTTTCGAAACACCATATATTTT	CAWIGTFRNTIYF
NA	TRBV19	NA	TRBJ2-3	TGTGCCAGTAGTGTCTGGACAGAGTACACAGATACGCAGTATTTT	CASSVWTEYTDTQYF
NA	TRBV5-1	NA	TRBJ1-1	TGCGCCAGCAGCTTGGGAGGTGCGGGGCCTGAAGCTTTCTTT	CASSLGGAGPEAFF
NA	TRBV28	TRBD1	TRBJ2-1	TGTGCCAGCACCAACTCCGGGACAGTCTACAATGAGCAGTTCTTC	CASTNSGTVYNEQFF
once	TRBV19	NA	TRBJ1-2	TGTGCCAGTAGCGTCCTTGCGGGGAACTATGGCTACACCTTC	CASSVLAGNYGYTF
NA	TRBV2	NA	TRBJ2-2	TGTGCCAGGAGCGAGACAGAAACGAGATCGAACACCGGGGAGCTGTTTTTT	CARSETETRSNTGELFF
NA	TRBV3-1/TRBV3-2	TRBD1	TRBJ1-5	TGTGCCAGCAGCCAAGGGGTGGACAGGGGCAATCAGCCCCAGCATTTT	CASSQGVDRGNQPQHF